One T cell receptor (beta chain) is described in this entry. No cognate antigen has been identified for it. Per-nucleotide qualities are absent, and no much larger clonotype sits a single base away. This specimen comes from a study of CD8+ T cells in alopecia areata (dated by TCRdb to 2017 to 2018). Concerning the study at large: Treated patients were enrolled in an open-label pilot trial of oral tofacitinib at 5 to 10 mg twice daily for moderate-to-severe alopecia areata. Patients stayed on tofacitinib for 6 to 18 months and then had 6 months of follow-up off drug so that delayed response and recurrence could be assessed. In treated patients, disease severity was measured using the SALT score, which gives the percentage of scalp surface area affected. High-throughput TCRbeta sequencing was used to examine T cell clonal expansion in alopecia areata in both the C3H/HeJ mouse model and human patients. In humans, TCRbeta sequencing was performed on scalp tissue and on sorted CD4+ and CD8+ peripheral blood T cells from healthy controls and from patients with patchy or totalis/universalis alopecia areata. Biopsies were taken from tofacitinib-treated patients at baseline and again at 4 and 24 weeks into treatment, and several of those patients also had a later scalp biopsy. Clonality in the scalp was compared among normal scalp (n=4), patchy alopecia areata scalp (n=8), and alopecia totalis/universalis scalp (n=8). RNA came from the PAXgene miRNA kit for fixed scalp, the miRNeasy kit for PBMCs, and the RNeasy kit for mouse skin. Amplification of TCRbeta CDR3 regions was done by immunoSEQ multiplex PCR using 35 Vbeta forward primers and 13 Jbeta reverse primers.

What the work shows at the level of the full study, not this receptor alone: Scalp TCR repertoire analysis is complicated because resident alphabeta T cells in normal human skin are also sequenced, whereas mouse skin is dominated by gammadelta T cells. Many expanded lesional clones persisted in scalp and blood during tofacitinib treatment, which may partly explain relapse after stopping treatment. Shared TCR sequences between patients were less evident than in mice, which may be partly attributable to HLA diversity in the patient population. Tofacitinib significantly lowered scalp clonality and the number of expanded CD8+ clones among the top 100 scalp clones. Because the treated cohort was small and had just a single nonresponder, larger studies are needed to establish links between baseline CD8+ expansion and response. Compared with normal scalp, lesional scalp had higher clonality and more expanded CD8+ clones, particularly in alopecia totalis/universalis, a pattern that suggests antigenic drive.

As encoded in the germline V gene, CDR1 is LGHNT while CDR2 is FRNRAP. V is clipped by 0 bases and J by 11 bases, and the sequence between their germline boundaries is 10 bases long. From the cysteine up to the phenylalanine, the CDR3 has a length of 12 residues. The entry retains the CDR3 DNA only, 36 bases that are in frame from base 1. Libraries came from the immunoSEQ multiplex PCR assay. RNA was extracted from all samples and reverse transcribed into cDNA as template for TCR sequencing. SuperScript III was used to make first-strand cDNA, primed with a 2:1 mix of oligo-dT and random hexamers. A synthetic immune receptor repertoire was used to assess amplification bias, and residual bias was removed computationally. The source study handled its data this way. After raw reads were preprocessed to remove errors, the CDR3 was defined following IMGT conventions as running from the conserved cysteine to phenylalanine. Clonality was calculated as 1 minus Shannon entropy normalized by log2 of the number of productive unique TCRs. Whether scalp clones were CD4 or CD8 was inferred by matching scalp TCRbeta sequences against CD4 and CD8 repertoires sorted from blood. Imported from immuneACCESS, the table was reduced by TCRdb to in-frame sequences with V and J called. These copies leave out some clones; in studies compared against another copy, an unresolved V gene accounts for under half, and the cause of the remainder is not known. The V and J calls and clone size are taken from that table; D and trimming were inferred from the DNA. The sample includes some 170,000 clones, with roughly 53% observed a single time. The ten largest account for approximately 10% of the sample.

The sample's time point, from its label and the paper: less than 30 weeks on oral tofacitinib. The treatment or condition label, as the study defines it: oral pan-JAK inhibitor, 5-10 mg twice daily. From alopecia areata patients, peripheral blood was collected along with lesional scalp punch biopsies. After PBMCs were isolated by density centrifugation and stained for CD3, CD4 and CD8, a FACSAria was used to sort CD4+ and CD8+ T cells. Recombination joined TRBV12-5 with TRBJ1-1; tentative D gene TRBD1, with 5 bases matching. The source is a human donor with alopecia areata. The material was CD8+ T cells sorted from blood, obtained at week 24, from a patient treated with tofacitinib. CDR3 reads: CASGLVDSGAFF. The base sequence is TGTGCTAGTGGTTTGGTCGACAGTGGTGCTTTCTTT.